Listed below are T cell receptor beta chains from one sample, sequenced in a study of T-cell reconstitution after alpha-beta-depleted transplantation in children. TCRdb re-called the PCR reads with MiXCR, one entry per CDR3 protein. The table lists roughly 100,000 distinct CDR3 sequences, 7.5% to 9.5% of them singletons, with roughly 7% in the top ten. The sequences come from PBMCs from the stem cell graft donor, collected from the stem cell graft. These receptors were obtained from a human donor who donated a stem cell graft to a child with congenital amegakaryocytic thrombocytopenia. The CDR3 runs from the conserved cysteine through the conserved F or W. A D gene is named only where the DNA matches it firmly. Clone size is shown for a subset of rows, as once, few, many or a class of expanded clone.

D: TRBD2
J: TRBJ2-4
V: TRBV7-2
size: many
DNA: TGTGCCAGCAGCTTAGAGCGGGAGAAAAACATTCAGTACTTC
CDR3: CASSLEREKNIQYF

D: NA
J: TRBJ1-1
V: TRBV12-3/TRBV12-4
size: many
DNA: TGTGCCAGCAGTTCGGACACTGAAGCTTTCTTT
CDR3: CASSSDTEAFF

D: TRBD2
J: TRBJ2-1
V: TRBV6-5
size: many
DNA: TGTGCCAGCAGGCCCCTGACTAGCGGGAGGAATGAGCAGTTCTTC
CDR3: CASRPLTSGRNEQFF

D: TRBD1
J: TRBJ1-1
V: TRBV12-3/TRBV12-4
size: many
DNA: TGTGCCAGCAGCCCTACCGGGGACAGAGAAGCTTTCTTT
CDR3: CASSPTGDREAFF

D: NA
J: TRBJ2-5
V: TRBV20-1
size: many
DNA: TGCAGTGCTAGTGGATCAACGGGGAAGGGAGAGACCCAGTACTTC
CDR3: CSASGSTGKGETQYF

D: TRBD1
J: TRBJ1-4
V: TRBV5-1
size: many
DNA: TGCGCCAGCAGCTTGAGGGACAGGGCGAATTATGAAAAACTGTTTTTT
CDR3: CASSLRDRANYEKLFF

D: NA
J: TRBJ1-1
V: TRBV28
size: many
DNA: TGTGCCAGCAACACAGCAATGAACACTGAAGCTTTCTTT
CDR3: CASNTAMNTEAFF

D: NA
J: TRBJ2-1
V: TRBV7-3
size: many
DNA: TGTGCCAGCAGCCGGGAGCCGATCAATGAGCAGTTCTTC
CDR3: CASSREPINEQFF

D: NA
J: TRBJ2-1
V: TRBV3-1
size: many
DNA: TGTGCCAGCAGCCAAGACACGGGGCCCTACAATGAGCAGTTCTTC
CDR3: CASSQDTGPYNEQFF

D: NA
J: TRBJ2-2
V: TRBV3-1
size: many
DNA: TGTGCCAGCAGCCAAATTTCCGGCCGCCCTAACACCGGGGAGCTGTTTTTT
CDR3: CASSQISGRPNTGELFF

D: NA
J: TRBJ2-7
V: TRBV28
size: many
DNA: TGTGCCAGCACATGGGACGGGCCTTACGAGCAGTACTTC
CDR3: CASTWDGPYEQYF

D: NA
J: TRBJ2-3
V: TRBV20-1
size: many
DNA: TGCAGTGCTCCCGAGGCGGAAACTAGCACAGATACGCAGTATTTT
CDR3: CSAPEAETSTDTQYF

D: NA
J: TRBJ1-1
V: TRBV21-1
size: many
DNA: TGTGCCAGCAGCGCATTACCGGGACACTCGGCGAGTGGCACTGAAGCTTTCTTT
CDR3: CASSALPGHSASGTEAFF

D: NA
J: TRBJ2-7
V: TRBV2
size: many
DNA: TGTGCCAGCAGCGGGGCGGGAATCTACGAGCAGTACTTC
CDR3: CASSGAGIYEQYF

D: TRBD1
J: TRBJ2-2
V: TRBV12-3/TRBV12-4
size: many
DNA: TGTGCCAGCAGGTCGACAGGGTCGGTCACCGGGGAGCTGTTTTTT
CDR3: CASRSTGSVTGELFF

D: TRBD2
J: TRBJ2-5
V: TRBV5-1
size: many
DNA: TGCGCCAGCAGCTTGTTTACTAGCGCTGAAGAGACCCAGTACTTC
CDR3: CASSLFTSAEETQYF

D: NA
J: TRBJ1-1
V: TRBV5-1
size: many
DNA: TGCGCCAGCAGCTCCTCCGGGGGGGACACTGAAGCTTTCTTT
CDR3: CASSSSGGDTEAFF

D: NA
J: TRBJ1-5
V: TRBV14
size: NA
DNA: TGTGCCAGCAGCCAAGGAGGCAGGGGCAATCAGCCCCAGCATTTT
CDR3: CASSQGGRGNQPQHF

D: TRBD1
J: TRBJ1-2
V: TRBV5-1
size: NA
DNA: TGCGCCAGCAGCCCGGGACAGGGGTTTGGCTACACCTTC
CDR3: CASSPGQGFGYTF

D: NA
J: TRBJ2-3
V: TRBV27
size: NA
DNA: TGTGCCAGCAGCCCGGGGAGCCGATTTAGCACAGATACGCAGTATTTT
CDR3: CASSPGSRFSTDTQYF